This T cell receptor beta chain was found in a study of T cells in Graves' hyperthyroidism and ophthalmopathy. This clonotype was seen a handful of times. Researchers took RNA transcripts and amplified the TCR beta CDR3 regions from them. First-round RT-PCR with HTBI primers amplified the TCR CDR3 region. TCRdb analysed the multiplex PCR reads with MiXCR anew, one entry per CDR3 protein. The sample gives some 550,000 distinct CDR3 sequences, roughly 20% of which show up once; more than 20% is in the top ten. The clonotype originates from a man between 18 and 29 years old with Graves' hyperthyroidism. Specimen: blood.

CDR3 region: CASSPKAARGRGTQYF. CDR3 bases: TGTGCCAGCAGCCCAAAGGCGGCCAGGGGGCGAGGGACCCAGTACTTC. V and J are TRBV11-1 and TRBJ2-5; the match to TRBD1 covers 8 bases. This CDR3 is built from 16 residues. The germline gives CDR1 SGHAT, CDR2 FQDESV (reference sequence). V shed 5 bases and J 7 bases; nucleotides not matched to a gene: 15.